The 30 T cell receptor beta chains given below trace back to one sample, sequenced in a study of early T cells in non-severe SARS-CoV-2 infection. TCRdb processed the 5' RACE reads anew with MiXCR; each CDR3 protein has one entry. The sample lists approximately 66,000 distinct CDR3 sequences, about 12% occurring once. The sample was whole blood. Source of these receptors: an adult who was a healthcare worker with PCR-confirmed SARS-CoV-2 infection or an uninfected control (not recorded which).

The sample holds many counts of this clonotype. The rearrangement uses TRBV4-3 and TRBJ1-1; weak D call: TRBD1 (6 bases). Germline loops: CDR1 LGHNA, CDR2 YSLEER. There are 14 residues in the CDR3. V was cut by 3 bases and J by 1 base, with 9 bases left in between. The CDR3: CASSHGQQNTEAFF. The CDR3 bases are TGCGCCAGCAGCCACGGACAGCAGAACACTGAAGCTTTCTTT.

This clonotype has at least ten counts. The chain joins TRBV5-6 to TRBJ1-1; perhaps TRBD1 as D (5 bases). This CDR3 has 13 residues. Per the germline V gene, CDR1 is SGHDT and CDR2 is YYEEEE. V was trimmed by 4 bases and J by 1 base, leaving 8 bases between them. Written as DNA, the CDR3 is TGTGCCAGCAGCCGCGACAGGAACACTGAAGCTTTCTTT. It yields the protein CASSRDRNTEAFF.

The chain's CDR3 is CASSDWDRGAFF. The DNA for the CDR3 is TGTGCCAGCAGTGACTGGGACAGGGGGGCTTTCTTT. V gene TRBV6-2 or TRBV6-3 combines with J gene TRBJ1-1; 11 bases are a match to TRBD1. V shed 5 bases, J shed 11 bases, and the junction held 4 bases outside the gene matches. Germline lookup yields CDR1 MNHEY and CDR2 SVGEGT. The CDR3 has 12 residues.

The rearrangement uses TRBV7-2 and TRBJ1-1; no firm D call. The CDR3 consists of 12 residues. Trimming cost V 5 bases and J 11 bases, with 15 bases left between them. Germline CDR1 is SGHTA and CDR2 is FQGNSA. DNA for the CDR3: TGTGCCAGCAGCCTTGACACCTTCGGGGCTTTCTTT. It specifies CASSLDTFGAFF.

This clonotype was counted at least ten times. The genes are TRBV10-3 and TRBJ2-5; 12 bases map to TRBD2. This CDR3 has 16 amino acids. V trimming: 3 bases; J trimming: 2 bases; junction bases outside the gene matches: 4. Germline CDR1 and CDR2: ENHRY and SYGVKD. The CDR3 nucleotides read TGTGCCATCAGTGACCTAGCGGGGGGGTCTCAAGAGACCCAGTACTTC. This encodes CAISDLAGGSQETQYF.

This clonotype came up many times. This chain links TRBV30 with TRBJ1-3; no clear D gene. The CDR3 sequence is 17 residues long. V shed 5 bases and J shed 0 bases, with 20 bases lying between them. Germline lookup yields CDR1 GTSNPN and CDR2 SVGIG (reference sequence). CDR3 bases: TGTGCCTGGTACCACTCCTCCGGAACAATCTCTGGAAACACCATATATTTT. This translates into CAWYHSSGTISGNTIYF.

In this sample, this clonotype turned up a few times. V usage is TRBV28 and J usage is TRBJ2-7, with D unresolved. Trimming removed 3 bases from V and 3 bases from J, with 15 bases in between. Germline V gene data show CDR1 as MDHEN and CDR2 as SYDVKM. CDR3 length: 15 amino acids. The CDR3 spells CASSFKDLLRYEQYF. As DNA, the CDR3 is TGTGCCAGCAGTTTCAAGGACCTCCTTCGCTACGAGCAGTACTTC.

A few counts support this clonotype. The chain combines TRBV7-2 with TRBJ2-7; D ambiguous. CDR1 SGHTA and CDR2 FQGNSA come from the germline V gene. V lost 4 bases and J 2 bases, leaving 9 bases between the germline ends. This CDR3 is built from 13 residues. The CDR3 region is CASSSRATYEQYF. The CDR3 bases are TGTGCCAGCAGCTCCCGAGCTACCTACGAGCAGTACTTC.

This clonotype was counted only a few times. At one boundary the junction diverges from the germline segment, which might be a read error. The rearrangement joins TRBV12-5 to TRBJ1-2; D is uncertain. Germline CDR1 and CDR2: LGHNT and FRNRAP. The CDR3 spans 15 residues. CDR3 coding DNA: TGTGCTAGTGGTCTCAACATGGGAACTAACCATGGCTACACCTTC. Translation: CASGLNMGTNHGYTF.

This clonotype showed up many times. V and J are TRBV5-4 and TRBJ2-5, with D unclear. V lost 0 bases and J lost 3, with 9 bases in between. CDR1 and CDR2 (germline): SGHNT, YYREEE (reference sequence). The CDR3 is 14 amino acids. CDR3 residues: CASSLALRKETQYF. The DNA for the CDR3 is TGTGCCAGCAGCTTGGCCCTCAGGAAAGAGACCCAGTACTTC.

The chain joins TRBV12-3 or TRBV12-4 to TRBJ2-7; TRBD1 might be the D (6 bases). Trimming took off 4 bases at V and 3 bases at J, with 13 bases between the two ends. This CDR3 is 14 amino acids long. CDR3 coding DNA: TGTGCCAGCAGTTCTGGGGGCAGTAACTACGAGCAGTACTTC. Amino acids: CASSSGGSNYEQYF.

This chain joins TRBV19 and TRBJ2-1; D not resolved. Germline CDR1 and CDR2: LNHDA and SQIVND (reference sequence). The length of the CDR3 is 15 residues. Trimming shortened V by 9 bases and J by 2 bases, and 17 bases separated the two germline ends. This CDR3 is CASGHPGEPYNEQFF. CDR3 nucleotides: TGTGCCAGCGGTCATCCTGGTGAGCCCTACAATGAGCAGTTCTTC.

Here the CDR3 DNA reads TGTGCCAGCAGAAGACTAGCGGGTACGGGTAATGAGCAGTTCTTC. Protein: CASRRLAGTGNEQFF. V gene TRBV6-6 combines with J gene TRBJ2-1; 10 bases align to TRBD2. The trim removed 6 bases at V and 7 bases at J, leaving 9 bases unmatched. Germline CDR1 is MNHNY and CDR2 is SVGAGI (reference sequence). The CDR3 runs to 15 residues.

This clonotype was seen only a few times. The J gene is TRBJ1-6, the V gene TRBV10-3; a weak D match, TRBD1 (5 bases). CDR3 length: 16 amino acids. Trimming cost V 4 bases and J 6 bases, with 16 bases left between them. Germline V gene data show CDR1 as ENHRY and CDR2 as SYGVKD. CDR3 sequence (DNA): TGTGCCATCAGTGCAGGGCAAGCGACAACTAATTCACCCCTCCACTTT. It yields the protein CAISAGQATTNSPLHF.

This clonotype was seen many times. The gene calls are TRBV7-9 and TRBJ2-6, with 8 positions matching TRBD1. V lost 4 bases and J lost 4; bases outside the gene matches: 3. The CDR3 is 15 amino acids. The germline V gene encodes CDR1 SEHNR and CDR2 FQNEAQ (reference sequence). The CDR3 nucleotides read TGTGCCAGCAGCTCGGACAGGGCCGGGGCCAACGTCCTGACTTTC. Translation gives CASSSDRAGANVLTF.

This clonotype came up a few times. The V and J genes are TRBV7-3 and TRBJ2-2, with 11 bases identical to TRBD2. Trimming at V came to 2 bases and at J to 6 bases, leaving 2 bases not matched to a gene. The germline CDR1 and CDR2 sequences are SGHTA and FQGTGA. The length of the CDR3 is 15 residues. CDR3 protein: CASSLVLAGAGELFF. CDR3 nucleotide sequence: TGTGCCAGCAGCTTAGTACTAGCGGGAGCCGGGGAGCTGTTTTTT.

This clonotype was seen a handful of times. The rearrangement uses TRBV9 and TRBJ1-1; no clear D gene. Germline assignment: CDR1 SGDLS and CDR2 YYNGEE. The V end lost 0 bases, the J end lost 0 bases, and 6 bases lay between the germline ends. The CDR3 length is 14 residues. The CDR3 sequence: CASSVDLMNTEAFF. The CDR3 DNA reads as TGTGCCAGCAGCGTAGATCTGATGAACACTGAAGCTTTCTTT.

In this sample, this clonotype turned up many times. The chain combines TRBV25-1 with TRBJ2-1; D is perhaps TRBD1 (5 bases). Trimming pared 6 bases from V and 8 bases from J, leaving 11 bases between. The CDR3 is made up of 12 amino acids. From germline, CDR1 is MGHDK and CDR2 SYGVNS. This CDR3 is CASRHAGYEQFF. The CDR3 nucleotides are TGTGCCAGCAGACACGCAGGGTATGAGCAGTTCTTC.

V usage is TRBV7-8 and J usage is TRBJ2-7, with 10 bases aligning to TRBD2. Unmatched junction bases numbered 4, after V lost 0 bases and J lost 2 bases. There are 16 residues in the CDR3. The germline gives CDR1 SGHVS, CDR2 FQNEAQ. CDR3 amino acids: CASSLARLAGAYEQYF. The CDR3 coding sequence is TGTGCCAGCAGCTTAGCAAGGCTAGCGGGAGCCTACGAGCAGTACTTC.

This clonotype has a handful of counts. The chain joins TRBV12-3 or TRBV12-4 to TRBJ2-4; D is perhaps TRBD1 (5 bases). The CDR3 is made up of 12 amino acids. Trimming removed 3 bases at V and 12 bases at J, with 12 bases between. The CDR3 sequence: CASSFRAGSQYF. The CDR3 DNA sequence: TGTGCCAGCAGTTTCCGGGCAGGGTCTCAGTACTTC.

This clonotype was seen a handful of times. In DNA, the CDR3 is TGCAGTGCAAATAGACAGAACACTGAAGCTTTCTTT. It yields the protein CSANRQNTEAFF. V usage is TRBV20-1 and J usage is TRBJ1-1; D gene uncertain. The CDR3 loop spans 12 amino acids. V shed 6 bases and J shed 1 base, with 9 bases lying between them. Looked up from germline, CDR1 is DFQATT and CDR2 is SNEGSKA (reference sequence).

J is TRBJ2-1 and V is TRBV14, with TRBD2 as a possible D gene (6 bases). Per germline, CDR1 SGHDN and CDR2 FVKESK. Trimming shortened V by 4 bases and J by 4 bases, and 17 bases separated the two germline ends. This CDR3 contains 16 residues. CDR3 region: CASSLGTPDTYNEQFF. Written as DNA, the CDR3 is TGTGCCAGCAGCCTCGGGACTCCCGATACATACAATGAGCAGTTCTTC.

This clonotype was counted a few times. This chain joins TRBV7-3 and TRBJ2-7; D may be TRBD1 (5 bases). CDR3 length equals 13 residues. From germline, CDR1 is SGHTA and CDR2 FQGTGA. Trimming took 5 bases from V and 3 from J, leaving 11 bases between them. The CDR3 loop reads CASSIGGHYEQYF. CDR3 bases: TGTGCCAGCAGCATAGGTGGACACTACGAGCAGTACTTC.

This clonotype appeared many times. The genes are TRBV4-3 and TRBJ2-1, with D unclear. Looked up from germline, CDR1 is LGHNA and CDR2 is YSLEER. CDR3 length: 12 amino acids. The ends were cut back, 1 base at V and 10 bases at J, with 8 bases in the middle. CDR3 DNA sequence: TGCGCCAGCAGCCAAGGGCCCGGGGAGCAGTTCTTC. Translated: CASSQGPGEQFF.

This clonotype was counted ten times or more. The junction departs from the called germline gene at one end, perhaps through a read error. The rearrangement links TRBV4-2 to TRBJ2-7; the match to TRBD1 covers 11 bases. This CDR3 comprises 12 residues. The V gene's germline CDR1 is LGHNA and CDR2 YNFKEQ. CDR3 sequence: CASSPGQGALNF. CDR3 in DNA: TGTGCCAGCAGCCCCGGACAGGGGGCTCTTAATTTC.

The chain employs TRBV10-3 and TRBJ2-7; possibly TRBD2 for D (6 bases). The germline V and J ends were trimmed by 4 bases and 3 bases, with 10 bases remaining between them. Germline lookup yields CDR1 ENHRY and CDR2 SYGVKD. The CDR3 loop spans 13 amino acids. This CDR3 is CAISASDLYEQYF. The CDR3 nucleotides read TGTGCCATCAGTGCTAGCGACCTCTACGAGCAGTACTTC.

In its sample, this clonotype was seen a few times. The CDR3 bases are TGTGCCAGCAGTGTTCCGACAGGACCACAGGGCTACACCTTC. Translating gives CASSVPTGPQGYTF. This rearrangement joins TRBV2 to TRBJ1-2; tentative D call: TRBD1 (6 bases). From germline, CDR1 is SNHLY and CDR2 FYNNEI. This CDR3 region has 14 residues. V was cut by 4 bases and J by 8 bases, with 17 bases left in between.

This clonotype was seen repeatedly, ten times or more. V usage is TRBV7-2 and J usage is TRBJ2-2; 8 nucleotides agree with TRBD2. J was trimmed by 6 bases and V by 5 bases; bases with no gene match: 8. This CDR3 contains 15 residues. Germline V gives CDR1 SGHTA, CDR2 FQGNSA. In nucleotides, the CDR3 is TGTGCCAGCAGCCTTAGCGGGATGGTATCCGGGGAGCTGTTTTTT. It specifies CASSLSGMVSGELFF.

This clonotype was counted many times. The chain uses TRBV7-6 and TRBJ2-7; 10 positions agree with TRBD1. J was trimmed by 7 bases and V by 4 bases; bases with no gene match: 7. Germline assignment: CDR1 SGHVS and CDR2 FNYEAQ. The CDR3 is 14 amino acids. The CDR3 DNA follows: TGTGCCAGCAGCTCGGAGGGGACAGGGGATGAGCAGTACTTC. Its translation is CASSSEGTGDEQYF.

The table lists this clonotype with a count of one. The chain is built from TRBV27 and TRBJ1-6; 9 nucleotides match TRBD1. This CDR3 spans 14 amino acids. Germline assignment: CDR1 MNHEY and CDR2 SMNVEV (reference sequence). V was pared by 6 bases and J by 10 bases, with 7 bases of the junction left unmatched. CDR3: CASRSGTGWSPLHF. The CDR3 region has the DNA TGTGCCAGCAGATCCGGGACAGGGTGGTCACCCCTCCACTTT.